This T cell receptor beta chain was captured by sequencing in a study of cytomegalovirus exposure and HLA in healthy donors. Study-wide findings and caveats: That first-cohort TCR clusters tended to co-occur in the approximately 120 validation repertoires was found in a later analysis. Most TCR sequences were uncommon, yet certain public TCRs appeared in many donors.

Libraries were prepared by immunoSEQ multiplex PCR; TCRdb keeps only in-frame clonotypes and omits some of them. The sample records tens of thousands of clones, about 92% being singletons. In regard to this clone: Its specificity is unknown.

CDR3 length equals 15 residues. Germline V CDR1 and CDR2: KGHSH, LQKENI. V shed 2 bases and J shed 0 bases, with 9 bases lying between them. This receptor was obtained from a man between 18 and 29 years old in good health and CMV-seronegative. Sequenced input: PBMCs. This rearrangement joins TRBV18 to TRBJ2-3; D gene ambiguous. CDR3 coding DNA: TGTGCCAGCTCACCATACAAAAGTAGCACAGATACGCAGTATTTT. This codes for CASSPYKSSTDTQYF.